This TCR beta chain was recorded in a study of T cell repertoires in cytomegalovirus infection. For the study at large: Indications of both CMV infection and matching HLA type were provided by public TCR beta signatures. Study conclusions and caveats: The study identified carriers of CMV plus the relevant HLA from cumulative public TCR beta family frequency. Predominance within the ex vivo response was attributable to HLA-C-restricted CMV-specific TCR beta clonotypes.

Details on this clonotype: Its antigen remains unidentified.

In TCRdb, the reads were re-called with MiXCR into one record per CDR3 protein. Here the sample spans about 920,000 distinct CDR3 sequences, around a third being singletons. The sequencing here drew on cultured CD8+ T cells from PBMCs, taken from culture after CMV antigen stimulation. The receptor's source is a human donor in good health (CMV status not recorded). Some clones in this sample may be carry-over from other donors' samples.

CDR3 sequence reads: CASSPRQGAPLYEQYV. Here the CDR3 DNA reads TGTGCCAGCAGTCCAAGACAGGGGGCGCCGCTCTACGAGCAGTACGTC. The V call is TRBV28, the J call TRBJ2-7; TRBD1 matches at 10 bases. J was trimmed by 3 bases and V by 5 bases; bases with no gene match: 10. Germline-derived CDR1 and CDR2 are MDHEN and SYDVKM. This CDR3 is built from 16 residues.